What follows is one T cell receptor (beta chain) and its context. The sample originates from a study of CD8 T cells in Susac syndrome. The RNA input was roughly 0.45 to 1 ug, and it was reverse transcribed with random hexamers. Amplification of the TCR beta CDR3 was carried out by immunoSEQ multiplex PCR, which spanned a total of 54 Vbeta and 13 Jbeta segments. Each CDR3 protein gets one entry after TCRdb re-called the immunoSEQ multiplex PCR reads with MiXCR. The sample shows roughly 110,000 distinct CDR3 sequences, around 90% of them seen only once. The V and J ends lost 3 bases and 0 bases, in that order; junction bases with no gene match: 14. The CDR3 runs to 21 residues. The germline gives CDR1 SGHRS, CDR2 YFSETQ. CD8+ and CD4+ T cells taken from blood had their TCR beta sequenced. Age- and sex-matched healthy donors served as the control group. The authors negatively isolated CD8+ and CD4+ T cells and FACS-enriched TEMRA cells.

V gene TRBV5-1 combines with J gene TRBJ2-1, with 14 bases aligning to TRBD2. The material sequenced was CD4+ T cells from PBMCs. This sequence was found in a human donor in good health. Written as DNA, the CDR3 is TGCGCCAGCAGCTGGGATGTGATAGGGACTAGCGGGGGCCACTCCTACAATGAGCAGTTCTTC. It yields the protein CASSWDVIGTSGGHSYNEQFF.